This T cell receptor (beta chain) was observed in a study of CD8 T cells in Susac syndrome (dated by TCRdb to the late 2010s). For the wider study: Of the Susac syndrome patients who were sequenced, eight were in clinical remission while five or six had clinically active disease. The clonality of the CD8+ T cell repertoire was compared across approximately 11 healthy donors, roughly 14 Susac syndrome patients and 15 multiple sclerosis patients. The study used repertoire sequencing to test whether antigen drove CD8+ T cell activation and differentiation in Susac syndrome. At blood withdrawal, Susac syndrome patients were either therapy-naive, taking corticosteroids (in some cases with IVIg as well), or taking IVIg alone. Study-level results and caveats: Approximately 15 Susac-specific public clones were identified in the total CD8+ repertoire, and five or six Susac-specific public clones were identified in the CD8+ TEMRA repertoire. The number of individuals in the TCR sequencing and HLA analysis was acknowledged as relatively small. Clonal expansion was seen in Susac syndrome CD8+ repertoires, peaking in CD8+ TEMRA cells and being greater in clinically active patients than in remitting ones.

High-throughput TCR beta sequencing profiled peripheral blood CD8+ and CD4+ T cells from healthy donors, Susac syndrome patients and multiple sclerosis patients. The Susac syndrome patients fulfilled recently defined diagnostic criteria for either definite or probable disease. Bulk CD8+ and CD4+ T cells were purified by magnetic negative isolation, while CD8+ TEMRA cells were enriched using FACS. Blood was collected in EDTA tubes and processed within 24 hours, with PBMCs isolated through density gradient centrifugation. PBMCs intended for TCR sequencing were cryopreserved in liquid nitrogen and thawed later in a water bath at 37 degrees C. A purity of at least 90% was achieved for sorted or isolated CD4+, CD8+ and CD8+ TEMRA cells. This clonotype has just one count. Its cognate antigen has yet to be identified. No base-level quality is on record; no much larger clone is a single base apart. One read provides weak support.

RNA was extracted using the RNeasy kit, and roughly 0.45 to 1 microgram was reverse transcribed with random hexamers. The immunoSEQ multiplex PCR assay, covering 54 Vbeta and 13 Jbeta segments, was used to amplify TCR beta CDR3 regions. PCR amplification bias was corrected using a synthetic template baseline for primer optimization and computational correction. In the authors' own workflow: Reads were assigned to V, D and J genes according to IMGT and analyzed in immunoSEQ Analyzer, with only productive sequences retained. To calculate clonality, Shannon entropy was normalized by log2 of the number of productive unique sequences and then subtracted from one. Public and private clones were assessed among the 100 most prevalent clones of each patient and control. Clones were defined as Susac-specific if absent from the healthy and MS cohorts, from under 1,200 published viral clones and from other ImmuneACCESS disease sequences. TCRdb reanalyzed the raw reads on its own, using fastp at Q25 for trimming and MiXCR for clone calling, and kept in-frame beta chains. Rows merge per CDR3 protein into single entries with the most common DNA and genes. The V and J calls reflect TCRdb's pipeline rather than the authors' work. The sample table shows around 80,000 distinct CDR3 sequences, and roughly 92% are seen once. The ten largest account for 0.4% to 0.55% of the sample.

This TCR was recovered from a human donor with Susac syndrome. Sequencing used CD8+ T cells from PBMCs.

The DNA sequence follows: TGTGCCACCAGCAGAGATGCAGGGGCCTACGAGCAGTACTTC. It specifies CATSRDAGAYEQYF. This sequence uses TRBV15 and TRBJ2-7; TRBD1 is a weak D gene call, 6 bases matching. The CDR3 spans 14 residues, from the cysteine through the phenylalanine. Solely the CDR3 DNA is kept, with 42 bases framed from the first base. The junction carries 8 bases between V and J, which are trimmed by 0 bases and 2 bases respectively. CDR1 LNHNV and CDR2 YYDKDF were looked up in the germline V gene (reference sequence).